The 29 T cell receptor beta chains below come from one sample, sequenced in a study of vaccination and CD4 T cells after COVID-19. With the Oncomine TCR Beta short-read assay, DNA from cultured CD4+ T cells was sequenced. Via MiXCR, TCRdb re-called the PCR reads, giving one row per CDR3 protein. Among 16,000 or so distinct CDR3 sequences listed, around half were seen once. Their specific antigens are unknown. Regarding treatment: approximately 10-day PBMC culture with coronavirus spike peptide pools or control peptides (ViraFEST assay). The material sequenced was CD4+ T cells from blood, cultured in vitro, taken before SARS-CoV-2 vaccination. Receptor source: a human donor who had recovered from COVID-19.

The chain is built from TRBV24-1 and TRBJ2-1, with 11 bases fitting TRBD2. The CDR3 runs to 16 residues. V trimming: 3 bases; J trimming: 6 bases; junction bases outside the gene matches: 6. Germline-derived CDR1 and CDR2 are KGHDR and SFDVKD. The CDR3 DNA reads TGTGCCACCAGTGATACGGGACTAGCGGAGAGCAATGAGCAGTTCTTC. It translates to CATSDTGLAESNEQFF.

This clonotype was detected a few times. The gene calls are TRBV6-1 and TRBJ1-5; D is possibly TRBD1 (6 bases). The CDR3 is 15 residues long. Trimming took 5 bases from V and 7 from J, leaving 18 bases between them. Germline V gene sequence: CDR1 MNHNS, CDR2 SASEGT. In DNA, the CDR3 is TGTGCCAGCAGTACCCGGCCGGGGGCGGAACAGCCCCAGCATTTT. Amino acid sequence: CASSTRPGAEQPQHF.

The CDR3 DNA reads as TGTGCCAGCAGTTTGAACCTAGCTAACTATGGCTACACCTTC. Protein: CASSLNLANYGYTF. V gene TRBV28 combines with J gene TRBJ1-2; D is unclear. V was pared by 3 bases and J by 0 bases, with 8 bases between. Germline CDR1 and CDR2: MDHEN and SYDVKM. The CDR3 covers 14 residues.

This chain joins TRBV29-1 and TRBJ1-1, with TRBD1 matching over 9 bases. Germline V gene lookup returns CDR1 SQVTM and CDR2 ANQGSEA. The CDR3 spans 13 residues. With V trimmed by 7 bases and J by 5 bases, 8 bases remained unmatched. CDR3 amino acids: CSGARTGATEAFF. DNA of the CDR3: TGCAGCGGTGCCCGGACAGGGGCTACTGAAGCTTTCTTT.

The V call is TRBV7-2, the J call TRBJ2-3; the D gene is possibly TRBD2 (6 bases). Germline lookup yields CDR1 SGHTA and CDR2 FQGNSA. The V end lost 1 base, the J end lost 3 bases, and 14 bases lay between the germline ends. This CDR3 region has 16 residues. The CDR3 DNA follows: TGTGCCAGCAGCTTAGGGGTGGGGGGTAGAACAGATACGCAGTATTTT. It codes for CASSLGVGGRTDTQYF.

This CDR3 is CASSLYRGSHNEQFF. CDR3 nucleotides: TGTGCCAGCAGTCTATACAGGGGATCCCACAATGAGCAGTTCTTC. The chain combines TRBV27 with TRBJ2-1; 7 bases map to TRBD1. The V segment lost 5 bases and the J segment 5 bases; nucleotides outside the gene matches: 9. Germline CDR1 and CDR2: MNHEY and SMNVEV (reference sequence). The length of the CDR3 is 15 residues.

The chain's CDR3 is CASSFMVDTEAFF. The CDR3 DNA sequence: TGTGCCAGCAGCTTCATGGTGGACACTGAAGCTTTCTTT. V gene TRBV7-3 combines with J gene TRBJ1-1, with D unclear. The CDR3 consists of 13 residues. Germline CDR1 reads SGHTA; CDR2 reads FQGTGA. V was shortened by 3 bases and J by 3 bases, with 8 bases between the two germline ends.

The gene calls are TRBV20-1 and TRBJ2-3; 12 bases match TRBD2. CDR3 length: 14 residues. V lost 4 bases to trimming and J lost 2 bases; unmatched junction nucleotides: 1. Germline values: CDR1 DFQATT, CDR2 SNEGSKA (reference sequence). CDR3 nucleotides: TGCAGTGCTACTAGCGGGAGGGCCACAGATACGCAGTATTTT. This gives the protein CSATSGRATDTQYF.

The chain carries TRBV12-3 or TRBV12-4 and TRBJ1-2, with 7 bases fitting TRBD1. CDR3 length equals 15 residues. Unmatched junction bases numbered 12, after V lost 3 bases and J lost 8 bases. The CDR3 DNA sequence: TGTGCCAGCAGTTTTAGGCTGGAAGGGGGCGGCGGCTACACCTTC. Translating gives CASSFRLEGGGGYTF.

This chain links TRBV25-1 with TRBJ2-2, with TRBD2 matching 7 bases. Germline lookup yields CDR1 MGHDK and CDR2 SYGVNS. The CDR3 sequence is 15 residues long. With 6 bases clipped from V and 5 bases from J, the junction kept 9 bases outside the gene matches. This chain's CDR3 is CASRGVGGSTGELFF. CDR3 DNA sequence: TGTGCCAGCAGGGGGGTGGGAGGGTCAACCGGGGAGCTGTTTTTT.

CDR3 in DNA: TGTGCCAGCAGTTTGACTCTTGGGCCCCCGGGTGGCTACACCTTC. It yields the protein CASSLTLGPPGGYTF. The chain uses TRBV12-3 or TRBV12-4 and TRBJ1-2; D ambiguous. Trimming shortened V by 3 bases and J by 7 bases, and 18 bases separated the two germline ends. This CDR3 is 15 amino acids long.

The chain recombines TRBV11-2 with TRBJ2-2, with D possibly being TRBD2 (5 bases). Germline V gene data show CDR1 as SGHAT and CDR2 as FQNNGV. The V end was cut by 1 base, the J end by 5 bases, with 14 bases between. The CDR3 has 16 residues. The CDR3 bases are TGTGCCAGCAGCTTAGTATCCTCCCCGGGGACCGGGGAGCTGTTTTTT. This sequence encodes CASSLVSSPGTGELFF.

CDR3 residues: CSARGVVNTNTEAFF. The CDR3 DNA reads TGCAGTGCTAGAGGGGTGGTTAACACGAACACTGAAGCTTTCTTT. The chain uses TRBV20-1 and TRBJ1-1; D is unresolved. The CDR3 runs to 15 residues. From germline, CDR1 is DFQATT and CDR2 SNEGSKA (reference sequence). Trimming left V 1 base short and J 1 base short, with 13 bases between.

This sequence joins TRBV18 and TRBJ1-2; a weak D match, TRBD1 (6 bases). Germline V gives CDR1 KGHSH, CDR2 LQKENI. Trimming took off 6 bases at V and 3 bases at J, with 8 bases between the two ends. The CDR3 is 12 amino acids. The CDR3 bases are TGTGCCAGCTCGAGGGGGGACTATGGCTACACCTTC. This encodes CASSRGDYGYTF.

V usage is TRBV29-1 and J usage is TRBJ1-3; D remains ambiguous. This CDR3 region has 12 residues. The germline CDR1 and CDR2 sequences are SQVTM and ANQGSEA. V shed 3 bases and J shed 2 bases, with 5 bases lying between them. The CDR3 reads CSVEETGNTIYF. Here the CDR3 DNA reads TGCAGCGTTGAGGAAACTGGAAACACCATATATTTT. The whole variable domain, filled in from reference TRBV29-1 and TRBJ1-3, reads SAVISQKPSRDICQRGTSLTIQCQVDSQVTMMFWYRQQPGQSLTLIATANQGSEATYESGFVIDKFPISRPNLTFSTLTVSNMSPEDSSIYLCSVEETGNTIYFGEGSWLTVV.

The chain recombines TRBV20-1 with TRBJ1-5; possibly TRBD1 for D (6 bases). Between the trimmed V and J ends, which lost 2 bases and 9 bases, there was a span of 11 bases. From germline, CDR1 is DFQATT and CDR2 SNEGSKA (reference sequence). The CDR3 runs 12 residues. The CDR3 spells CSARQGGGPQHF. The CDR3 nucleotides read TGCAGTGCTAGACAGGGAGGGGGGCCCCAGCATTTT.

The chain has TRBV7-2 and TRBJ1-4; 10 bases are a match to TRBD1. Germline CDR1 SGHTA, CDR2 FQGNSA. CDR3 size: 14 residues. With 7 bases clipped from V and 6 bases from J, the junction kept 5 bases outside the gene matches. The CDR3: CASTWGTGDEKLFF. The CDR3 bases are TGTGCCAGCACCTGGGGGACAGGGGATGAAAAACTGTTTTTT.

The gene calls are TRBV20-1 and TRBJ2-2; possible D gene TRBD1, 5 bases. Germline CDR1 DFQATT, CDR2 SNEGSKA (reference sequence). The V end lost 0 bases, the J end lost 2 bases, and 13 bases lay between the germline ends. This CDR3 is built from 16 residues. The CDR3 DNA sequence: TGCAGTGCTAGAGATACCGGCCAGGGCAACACCGGGGAGCTGTTTTTT. Protein sequence: CSARDTGQGNTGELFF.

This clonotype came up a few times. The chain is built from TRBV20-1 and TRBJ1-2; 7 positions match TRBD1. V was pared by 4 bases and J by 2 bases, with 10 bases of the junction left unmatched. Per the germline V gene, CDR1 is DFQATT and CDR2 is SNEGSKA (reference sequence). The CDR3 loop spans 15 amino acids. The CDR3 loop is CSANIRQGENYGYTF. The CDR3 region has the DNA TGCAGTGCTAATATACGACAGGGCGAGAACTATGGCTACACCTTC.

The rearrangement links TRBV20-1 to TRBJ1-2; TRBD1 is a possible D gene (5 bases). The V end was cut by 3 bases, the J end by 2 bases, with 19 bases between. This CDR3 is built from 16 residues. In germline, CDR1 is DFQATT, CDR2 SNEGSKA (reference sequence). CDR3 in amino acids: CSASRPRLGANYGYTF. The CDR3 DNA sequence: TGCAGTGCTAGCAGACCCAGGCTAGGGGCCAACTATGGCTACACCTTC.

This clonotype occurred a few times. The chain combines TRBV27 with TRBJ1-1; D may be TRBD1 (6 bases). With 6 bases removed from V and 2 bases from J, the gap between germline ends came to 25 bases. The CDR3 consists of 18 residues. Germline V gene sequence: CDR1 MNHEY, CDR2 SMNVEV (reference sequence). The CDR3 spells CASSRIRGGAQLNTEAFF. The CDR3 DNA is TGTGCCAGCAGCCGCATTCGGGGGGGGGCCCAACTTAACACTGAAGCTTTCTTT.

This clonotype was picked up a small number of times. The rearrangement joins TRBV10-3 to TRBJ1-2; D is perhaps TRBD1 (5 bases). Germline loops: CDR1 ENHRY, CDR2 SYGVKD. The V and J ends lost 6 bases and 0 bases respectively, with 17 bases between them. The CDR3 is 16 residues long. CDR3 coding DNA: TGTGCCATCAGGGGAGGTCGGCAGGGAACTAACTATGGCTACACCTTC. Encoded protein: CAIRGGRQGTNYGYTF.

The chain couples TRBV7-2 to TRBJ2-7; possible D gene TRBD1, 6 bases. The germline gives CDR1 SGHTA, CDR2 FQGNSA. V lost 3 bases, J lost 4 bases, and 13 bases lay in between. This CDR3 spans 14 amino acids. This CDR3 is CASSFAGQSYEQYF. The DNA of the CDR3 is TGTGCCAGCAGCTTTGCAGGACAGTCGTACGAGCAGTACTTC.

Only a few counts were recorded for this clonotype. The chain carries TRBV20-1 and TRBJ1-2, with 11 bases lining up with TRBD1. V shed 1 base and J 6 bases; nucleotides not matched to a gene: 1. Germline V gives CDR1 DFQATT, CDR2 SNEGSKA (reference sequence). The CDR3 is 13 residues long. The CDR3 sequence: CSARVDRGHGYTF. The CDR3 nucleotides read TGCAGTGCTAGAGTGGACAGGGGGCATGGCTACACCTTC.

This clonotype was found a few times. V usage is TRBV15 and J usage is TRBJ2-3; D is unclear. The germline V and J ends were trimmed by 5 bases and 3 bases, with 9 bases remaining between them. The germline V gene has CDR1 LNHNV and CDR2 YYDKDF (reference sequence). There are 13 residues in the CDR3. CDR3 in amino acids: CATSFSGTDTQYF. The DNA for the CDR3 is TGTGCCACCAGCTTTTCCGGAACAGATACGCAGTATTTT.

This sequence joins TRBV20-1 and TRBJ1-1, with 7 bases identical to TRBD1. This CDR3 has 14 amino acids. Germline V gene lookup returns CDR1 DFQATT and CDR2 SNEGSKA (reference sequence). The V segment lost 5 bases and the J segment 3 bases; nucleotides outside the gene matches: 9. This chain's CDR3 is CSAHPTGWDTEAFF. The CDR3 coding sequence is TGCAGTGCTCACCCGACAGGGTGGGACACTGAAGCTTTCTTT.

This chain joins TRBV10-3 and TRBJ2-2; no clear D gene. The CDR3 is 13 residues long. V was clipped by 3 bases and J by 1 base, with 3 bases between them. Germline-derived CDR1 and CDR2 are ENHRY and SYGVKD. CDR3 region: CAISDGNTGELFF. CDR3 sequence (DNA): TGTGCCATCAGTGATGGGAACACCGGGGAGCTGTTTTTT.

This clonotype was recorded once. The J gene is TRBJ2-5, the V gene TRBV11-3, with 12 nucleotides matching TRBD1. From germline, CDR1 is SGHNT and CDR2 YENEEA. The ends lost 7 bases at V and 5 bases at J; junction bases unmatched: 11. The CDR3 runs 16 residues. The CDR3 DNA follows: TGTGCCAGCATATCCGGGACAGGGGGCACGGAGGAGACCCAGTACTTC. This gives the protein CASISGTGGTEETQYF.

The chain has TRBV4-2 and TRBJ2-3; D is unresolved. This CDR3 has 14 amino acids. The germline V and J ends were trimmed by 2 bases and 2 bases, with 8 bases remaining between them. Germline CDR1 and CDR2: LGHNA and YNFKEQ. The CDR3: CASSQPDTTDTQYF. The CDR3 DNA follows: TGTGCCAGCAGCCAACCCGACACCACAGATACGCAGTATTTT.